The 28 T cell receptor beta chains reported below all come from one sample, sequenced in a study of T cell repertoires in ileal Crohn's disease (dated by TCRdb to between 2017 and 2020). The library came from the immunoSEQ multiplex PCR assay. The clones in this table, taken by TCRdb from immuneACCESS, are in-frame only. Not every clone is retained; where verified, under half of the shortfall comes from an unresolved V gene, and the cause of the rest is unknown. Recorded for this sample are 5,000 or so clones; approximately 78% of them occurred a single time. In total, the top ten clones hold 9% to 15% of the sample. The sample consisted of ileal tissue. The source is an adult with Crohn's disease.

V is TRBV6-8 and J is TRBJ1-6, with 12 nucleotides matching TRBD1. In germline, CDR1 is MNHGY, CDR2 SAAAGT. The CDR3 is 16 residues long. After removal of 2 bases from V and 11 bases from J, the junction contained 7 bases not matched to a gene. The CDR3 here is CASSYAPGDRGPPLHF. Here the CDR3 DNA reads TGTGCCAGCAGTTACGCCCCCGGGGACAGGGGGCCACCCCTCCACTTT.

This clone has a handful of counts. This chain uses TRBV30 with TRBJ1-6; 8 nucleotides match TRBD1. Trimming cost V 3 bases and J 8 bases; bases outside gene matches: 3. In germline, CDR1 is GTSNPN, CDR2 SVGIG (reference sequence). The CDR3 is 13 residues long. This chain's CDR3 is CAWSGTGDSPLHF. CDR3 coding DNA: TGTGCCTGGAGCGGGACAGGAGATTCACCCCTCCACTTT.

This clone was observed a few times. The rearrangement uses TRBV2 and TRBJ2-7, with a possible D match to TRBD2 (6 bases). Deletions cut 8 bases from V and 6 bases from J, with 14 bases between. Germline V gene data show CDR1 as SNHLY and CDR2 as FYNNEI. This CDR3 has 12 amino acids. The CDR3 here is CASRRVALEQYF. DNA for the CDR3: TGTGCCAGCCGGAGGGTAGCCCTCGAGCAGTACTTC.

The chain couples TRBV5-1 to TRBJ2-7, with TRBD1 as a possible D gene (6 bases). Trimming pared 2 bases from V and 3 bases from J, leaving 9 bases between. The germline V gene encodes CDR1 SGHRS and CDR2 YFSETQ. The CDR3 has 13 amino acids. CDR3 loop: CASSFTQGYEQYF. As DNA, the CDR3 is TGCGCCAGCAGCTTTACACAGGGCTACGAGCAGTACTTC.

The chain recombines TRBV28 with TRBJ2-7; 10 bases match TRBD2. In germline, CDR1 is MDHEN, CDR2 SYDVKM. V gave up 6 bases and J gave up 4 bases; unmatched junction bases: 6. CDR3 length equals 14 residues. CDR3: CASRPGTSAYEQYF. CDR3 bases: TGTGCCAGCAGGCCTGGGACTAGCGCATACGAGCAGTACTTC.

This clone was detected only once. The chain carries TRBV6-5 and TRBJ1-1, with TRBD1 as a possible D gene (5 bases). The CDR3 is made up of 14 amino acids. The V gene's germline CDR1 is MNHEY and CDR2 SVGAGI. V gave up 7 bases and J gave up 4 bases, with 16 bases separating them. The CDR3 spells CASTRDAGGTEAFF. The CDR3 DNA sequence: TGTGCCAGCACCCGGGACGCCGGGGGCACTGAAGCTTTCTTT.

This chain uses TRBV14 with TRBJ2-7; a possible D gene is TRBD2 (7 bases). CDR3 length equals 12 residues. The V gene's germline CDR1 is SGHDN and CDR2 FVKESK. The V gene lost 3 bases and the J gene lost 5 bases, with 8 bases spanning the gap. CDR3 loop: CASSHGGHEQYF. For the CDR3, the DNA is TGTGCCAGCAGCCACGGGGGGCACGAGCAGTACTTC.

In its sample, this clone was seen once. The CDR3 DNA reads TGTGCCAGCAGCCGACTAGCGGGGTCGTACGAGCAGTACTTC. Encoded protein: CASSRLAGSYEQYF. The chain is built from TRBV11-2 and TRBJ2-7; 11 nucleotides agree with TRBD2. There are 14 residues in the CDR3. Per the germline V gene, CDR1 is SGHAT and CDR2 is FQNNGV. V gave up 5 bases and J gave up 4 bases; unmatched junction bases: 4. The entire variable domain, with the rest obtained from reference TRBV11-2 and TRBJ2-7, is as follows: EAGVAQSPRYKIIEKRQSVAFWCNPISGHATLYWYQQILGQGPKLLIQFQNNGVVDDSQLPKDRFSAERLKGVDSTLKIQPAKLEDSAVYLCASSRLAGSYEQYFGPGTRLTVT.

The V call is TRBV5-5, the J call TRBJ2-1; 7 nucleotides line up with TRBD1. The CDR3 runs 14 residues. The V segment lost 0 bases and the J segment 5 bases; nucleotides outside the gene matches: 2. Germline lookup yields CDR1 SGHKS and CDR2 YYEKEE (reference sequence). The CDR3 sequence: CASSLGTGHNEQFF. In DNA, the CDR3 is TGTGCCAGCAGCTTGGGGACAGGCCACAATGAGCAGTTCTTC.

The J gene is TRBJ1-1, the V gene TRBV7-9, with 11 bases matching TRBD1. CDR1 SEHNR and CDR2 FQNEAQ come from the germline V gene (reference sequence). This CDR3 spans 15 amino acids. The ends lost 7 bases at V and 5 bases at J; junction bases unmatched: 9. CDR3 residues: CASIGTGGVRTEAFF. CDR3 DNA sequence: TGTGCCAGCATAGGGACAGGGGGGGTTCGGACTGAAGCTTTCTTT.

The gene calls are TRBV10-2 and TRBJ2-7; 9 bases are a match to TRBD2. The length of the CDR3 is 14 residues. J gave up 5 bases and V 8 bases, and 10 bases lay outside the gene matches. The germline CDR1 and CDR2 sequences are WSHSY and SAAADI. CDR3 residues: CASQGTSFLDEQYF. CDR3 nucleotide sequence: TGCGCCAGCCAAGGGACTAGCTTTTTGGACGAGCAGTACTTC.

The genes are TRBV30 and TRBJ1-1; possible D gene TRBD1, 5 bases. Trimming removed 2 bases at V and 11 bases at J, with 15 bases between. The CDR3 sequence is 12 residues long. Germline-derived CDR1 and CDR2 are GTSNPN and SVGIG (reference sequence). In DNA form, the CDR3 reads TGTGCCTGGAGTTTAGAGGGGAGGACGGCTTTCTTT. As protein: CAWSLEGRTAFF.

Worth noting for this clone: In the same sample, other DNA sequences code for this CDR3. The V call is TRBV6-1, the J call TRBJ1-6; 7 positions match TRBD1. Germline V CDR1 and CDR2: MNHNS, SASEGT. CDR3 length: 14 amino acids. The ends lost 6 bases at V and 10 bases at J; junction bases unmatched: 9. The CDR3 spells CASRKTGRNSPLHF. CDR3 sequence (DNA): TGTGCCAGCAGAAAGACAGGGAGAAACTCACCCCTCCACTTT.

The genes are TRBV11-2 and TRBJ2-2; no firm D call. The CDR3 is 12 amino acids. The germline V gene has CDR1 SGHAT and CDR2 FQNNGV. Between the trimmed V and J ends, which lost 5 bases and 8 bases, there was a span of 9 bases. CDR3 region: CASSPVRGELFF. The CDR3 DNA is TGTGCCAGCAGCCCCGTTCGGGGGGAGCTGTTTTTT.

This chain joins TRBV5-1 and TRBJ2-7, with a weak D call TRBD2 (5 bases). CDR3 size: 14 residues. Looked up from germline, CDR1 is SGHRS and CDR2 is YFSETQ. V shed 0 bases and J shed 5 bases, with 12 bases lying between them. The CDR3 is CASSLARGIHEQYF. The DNA of the CDR3 is TGCGCCAGCAGCTTGGCCAGAGGGATCCACGAGCAGTACTTC.

The J gene is TRBJ1-4, the V gene TRBV28; 7 nucleotides match TRBD1. The CDR3 is made up of 14 amino acids. The germline V gene has CDR1 MDHEN and CDR2 SYDVKM. Trimming removed 5 bases from V and 2 bases from J; junction bases left unmatched: 2. The CDR3 sequence: CASSPQGTNEKLFF. DNA of the CDR3: TGTGCCAGCAGTCCACAGGGGACTAATGAAAAACTGTTTTTT.

CDR3 sequence (DNA): TGCGCCAGCAGCTTCGGGGGGGCGGATGAGCAGTTCTTC. Translation gives CASSFGGADEQFF. V gene TRBV5-1 combines with J gene TRBJ2-1; 8 bases fit TRBD2. Germline CDR1 and CDR2: SGHRS and YFSETQ. This CDR3 is 13 amino acids long. V dropped 2 bases and J dropped 8; count of bases not matched to a gene: 3.

The rearrangement uses TRBV2 and TRBJ1-2; no clear D gene. V was clipped by 8 bases and J by 4 bases, with 14 bases between them. This CDR3 contains 13 residues. Per germline, CDR1 SNHLY and CDR2 FYNNEI. The CDR3 nucleotides read TGTGCCAGCTCCCCACAGCTAATCTATGGCTACACCTTC. This gives the protein CASSPQLIYGYTF.

V gene TRBV10-1 combines with J gene TRBJ1-1; 7 bases are a match to TRBD1. Germline lookup yields CDR1 WNHNN and CDR2 SYGVQD (reference sequence). V was pared by 6 bases and J by 10 bases, with 8 bases of the junction left unmatched. The CDR3 has 12 amino acids. CDR3 residues: CASRDTTGRAFF. The CDR3 coding sequence is TGCGCCAGCAGAGACACGACAGGGAGAGCTTTCTTT.

This chain joins TRBV11-2 and TRBJ2-7, with D perhaps TRBD2 (5 bases). V lost 5 bases, J lost 4 bases, and 21 bases lay in between. The CDR3 is made up of 16 amino acids. Germline CDR1 is SGHAT and CDR2 is FQNNGV. The CDR3 sequence: CASSVSSGRWRYEQYF. CDR3 sequence (DNA): TGTGCCAGCAGCGTGTCCTCAGGTCGATGGAGGTACGAGCAGTACTTC.

This chain uses TRBV28 with TRBJ2-5; 7 positions match TRBD1. This CDR3 is 14 amino acids long. The ends lost 7 bases at V and 2 bases at J; junction bases unmatched: 7. CDR1 and CDR2 from the germline V gene are MDHEN and SYDVKM. In DNA form, the CDR3 reads TGTGCCAGCATGGCCTCGACAGGGCAAGAGACCCAGTACTTC. Its protein product is CASMASTGQETQYF.

The chain recombines TRBV25-1 with TRBJ1-1, with D unclear. This CDR3 is 12 amino acids long. Germline V gene lookup returns CDR1 MGHDK and CDR2 SYGVNS. Trimming stripped 5 bases from V and 1 base from J, with 5 bases between. Written as DNA, the CDR3 is TGTGCCAGCAGTACTACGAACACTGAAGCTTTCTTT. Translation: CASSTTNTEAFF.

This clone has more than one count but fewer than ten. J is TRBJ2-1 and V is TRBV4-2; D not resolved. V was trimmed by 1 base and J by 4 bases, leaving 8 bases between them. This CDR3 spans 14 amino acids. Looked up from germline, CDR1 is LGHNA and CDR2 is YNFKEQ. The CDR3 DNA follows: TGTGCCAGCAGCCAAGGGCAGGATTACAATGAGCAGTTCTTC. Translating it yields CASSQGQDYNEQFF.

This clone was seen more than once but under ten times. The chain couples TRBV29-1 to TRBJ1-6, with D possibly matching TRBD1 (5 bases). Germline CDR1 is SQVTM and CDR2 is ANQGSEA. Trimming took 0 bases from V and 10 from J, leaving 10 bases between them. The CDR3 has 13 amino acids. The CDR3 DNA sequence: TGCAGCGTTGAAGACCAGGACAACTCACCCCTCCACTTT. Encoded protein: CSVEDQDNSPLHF.

The chain combines TRBV5-6 with TRBJ2-5; a possible D gene is TRBD1 (6 bases). V was trimmed by 5 bases and J by 4 bases, leaving 9 bases between them. This CDR3 has 12 amino acids. CDR1 SGHDT and CDR2 YYEEEE come from the germline V gene. The CDR3 DNA is TGTGCCAGCAGGACAGGAGCAGAGACCCAGTACTTC. This sequence encodes CASRTGAETQYF. The variable domain in full, with the rest retrieved from reference TRBV5-6 and TRBJ2-5, is DAGVTQSPTHLIKTRGQQVTLRCSPKSGHDTVSWYQQALGQGPQFIFQYYEEEERQRGNFPDRFSGHQFPNYSSELNVNALLLGDSALYLCASRTGAETQYFGPGTRLLVL.

V is TRBV6-1 and J is TRBJ1-2; TRBD1 matches 7 bases. Germline CDR1 MNHNS, CDR2 SASEGT. The CDR3 loop spans 14 amino acids. V lost 6 bases and J lost 2; bases outside the gene matches: 6. CDR3 nucleotides: TGTGCCAGCAGGGACAGGAGTGGGAACTATGGCTACACCTTC. Its translation is CASRDRSGNYGYTF.

The chain has TRBV10-3 and TRBJ2-7, with 7 positions matching TRBD2. Trimming removed 6 bases from V and 1 base from J; junction bases left unmatched: 3. Germline V gene data show CDR1 as ENHRY and CDR2 as SYGVKD. The CDR3 totals 13 residues. The CDR3 protein is CAIRGDYSYEQYF. As DNA, the CDR3 is TGTGCCATCAGAGGGGACTATTCCTACGAGCAGTACTTC.

The chain uses TRBV5-1 and TRBJ1-2, with 7 bases identical to TRBD1. The CDR3 length is 14 residues. Germline assignment: CDR1 SGHRS and CDR2 YFSETQ. The trim removed 2 bases at V and 5 bases at J, leaving 6 bases unmatched. In nucleotides, the CDR3 is TGCGCCAGCAGCTTACAGGGGAATCCTTATGGCTACACCTTC. It encodes CASSLQGNPYGYTF. The entire variable domain, with the rest obtained from reference TRBV5-1 and TRBJ1-2, is as follows: KAGVTQTPRYLIKTRGQQVTLSCSPISGHRSVSWYQQTPGQGLQFLFEYFSETQRNKGNFPGRFSGRQFSNSRSEMNVSTLELGDSALYLCASSLQGNPYGYTFGSGTRLTVV.